These 4 T cell receptor beta chains share one sample of origin, sequenced in a study of shared clonotypes between healthy human individuals. Only in-frame clones appear in the TCRdb table, and some are missing; sequencing was by immunoSEQ multiplex PCR. The top ten clones hold approximately 0.37% of a sample with fewer than 2.5 million clones, over 85% of them seen once. The sequencing sample was made of naive CD4+ T cells from PBMCs. Subset indicated: CD45RA+ positively selected. These receptors were collected from a man in his late teens or twenties in good health. Some clones in this sample may be carry-over from other donors' samples.

The genes are TRBV6-1 and TRBJ2-7; 16 nucleotides match TRBD2. The CDR3 is 17 residues long. After removal of 3 bases from V and 7 bases from J, the junction contained 9 bases not matched to a gene. In germline, CDR1 is MNHNS, CDR2 SASEGT. CDR3 residues: CASSEGLAGGAVGEQYF. CDR3 nucleotide sequence: TGTGCCAGCAGTGAGGGACTAGCGGGAGGGGCTGTGGGTGAGCAGTACTTC.

The chain has TRBV2 and TRBJ2-7; 8 bases align to TRBD2. The CDR3 consists of 14 residues. With 4 bases clipped from V and 1 base from J, the junction kept 3 bases outside the gene matches. Germline V gives CDR1 SNHLY, CDR2 FYNNEI. CDR3 in DNA: TGTGCCAGCAGTGGGCTAGCGGGTTCCTACGAGCAGTACTTC. This gives the protein CASSGLAGSYEQYF.

This clone has just one count. CDR3 in DNA: TGTGCCAGCAGCCCCAGACAGGGAACTAATGAAAAACTGTTTTTT. The encoded protein is CASSPRQGTNEKLFF. The genes are TRBV11-2 and TRBJ1-4, with 7 bases identical to TRBD1. Trimming at V came to 5 bases and at J to 1 base, leaving 4 bases not matched to a gene. The CDR3 is 15 amino acids. Germline-derived CDR1 and CDR2 are SGHAT and FQNNGV. The variable domain in full, with the rest retrieved from reference TRBV11-2 and TRBJ1-4, is EAGVAQSPRYKIIEKRQSVAFWCNPISGHATLYWYQQILGQGPKLLIQFQNNGVVDDSQLPKDRFSAERLKGVDSTLKIQPAKLEDSAVYLCASSPRQGTNEKLFFGSGTQLSVL.

As for this clone: The sample holds other DNA sequences that translate to the same CDR3. Written as DNA, the CDR3 is TGTGCCAGTAGACGGGGGAGCACAGATACGCAGTATTTT. Its translation: CASRRGSTDTQYF. The rearrangement links TRBV19 to TRBJ2-3; possibly TRBD2 for D (6 bases). Germline V gene data show CDR1 as LNHDA and CDR2 as SQIVND (reference sequence). Trimming took off 6 bases at V and 0 bases at J, with 7 bases between the two ends. The CDR3 covers 13 residues.